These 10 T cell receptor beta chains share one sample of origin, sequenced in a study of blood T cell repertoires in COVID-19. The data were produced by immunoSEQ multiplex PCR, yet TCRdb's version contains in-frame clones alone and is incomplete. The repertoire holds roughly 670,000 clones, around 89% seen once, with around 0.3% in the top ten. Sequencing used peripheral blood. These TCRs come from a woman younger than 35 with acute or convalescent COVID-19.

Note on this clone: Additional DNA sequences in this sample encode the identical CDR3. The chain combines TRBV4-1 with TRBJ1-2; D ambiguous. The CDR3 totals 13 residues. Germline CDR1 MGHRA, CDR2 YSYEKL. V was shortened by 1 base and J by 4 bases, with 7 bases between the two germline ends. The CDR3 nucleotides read TGCGCCAGCAGCCAAGTCGCAGGCTATGGCTACACCTTC. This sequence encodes CASSQVAGYGYTF.

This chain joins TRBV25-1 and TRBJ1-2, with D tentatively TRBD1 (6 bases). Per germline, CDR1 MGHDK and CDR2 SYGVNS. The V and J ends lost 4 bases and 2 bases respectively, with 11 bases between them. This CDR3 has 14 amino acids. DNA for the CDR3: TGTGCCAGCAGTGCACAGGGAGTGAACTATGGCTACACCTTC. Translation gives CASSAQGVNYGYTF.

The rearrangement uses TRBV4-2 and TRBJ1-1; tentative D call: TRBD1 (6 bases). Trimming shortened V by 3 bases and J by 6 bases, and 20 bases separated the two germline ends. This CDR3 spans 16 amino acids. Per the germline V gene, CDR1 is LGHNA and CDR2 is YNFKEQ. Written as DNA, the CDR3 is TGTGCCAGCAGCCAGTCGGGGGGGGGCCCAAGGGCTGAAGCTTTCTTT. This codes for CASSQSGGGPRAEAFF.

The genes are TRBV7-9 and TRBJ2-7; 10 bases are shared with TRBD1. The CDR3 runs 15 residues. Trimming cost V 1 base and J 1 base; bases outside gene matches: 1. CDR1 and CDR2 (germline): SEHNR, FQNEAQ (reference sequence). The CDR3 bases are TGTGCCAGCAGCTTAGGGGACAGGGGATCCTACGAGCAGTACTTC. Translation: CASSLGDRGSYEQYF.

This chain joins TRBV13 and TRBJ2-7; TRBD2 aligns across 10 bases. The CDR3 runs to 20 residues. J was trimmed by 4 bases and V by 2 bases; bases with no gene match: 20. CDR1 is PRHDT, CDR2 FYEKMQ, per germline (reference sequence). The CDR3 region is CASSLLRGVAGGYGPYEQYF. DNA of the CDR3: TGTGCCAGCAGCTTACTACGTGGGGTAGCGGGGGGCTATGGACCTTACGAGCAGTACTTC. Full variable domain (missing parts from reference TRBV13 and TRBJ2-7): AAGVIQSPRHLIKEKRETATLKCYPIPRHDTVYWYQQGPGQDPQFLISFYEKMQSDKGSIPDRFSAQQFSDYHSELNMSSLELGDSALYFCASSLLRGVAGGYGPYEQYFGPGTRLTVT.

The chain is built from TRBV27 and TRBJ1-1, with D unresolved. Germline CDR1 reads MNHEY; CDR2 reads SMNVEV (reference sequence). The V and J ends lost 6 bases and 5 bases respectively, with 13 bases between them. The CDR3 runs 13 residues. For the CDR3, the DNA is TGTGCCAGCAGGTTAAATCCGGGGACTGAAGCTTTCTTT. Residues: CASRLNPGTEAFF.

Here the CDR3 DNA reads TGTGCCAGCAGCTTAAGGCAGGGGAGCACTGAAGCTTTCTTT. Translating it yields CASSLRQGSTEAFF. This chain links TRBV13 with TRBJ1-1; D perhaps matches TRBD1 (6 bases). Germline CDR1 and CDR2: PRHDT and FYEKMQ (reference sequence). The V and J ends lost 2 bases and 4 bases respectively, with 11 bases between them. This CDR3 region has 14 residues.

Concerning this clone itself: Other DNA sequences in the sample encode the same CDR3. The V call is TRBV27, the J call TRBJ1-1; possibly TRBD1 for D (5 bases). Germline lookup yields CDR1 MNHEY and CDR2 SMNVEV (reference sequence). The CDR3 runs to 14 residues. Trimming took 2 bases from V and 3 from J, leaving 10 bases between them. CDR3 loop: CASSLVGGDTEAFF. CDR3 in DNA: TGTGCCAGCAGTTTAGTTGGAGGGGACACTGAAGCTTTCTTT.

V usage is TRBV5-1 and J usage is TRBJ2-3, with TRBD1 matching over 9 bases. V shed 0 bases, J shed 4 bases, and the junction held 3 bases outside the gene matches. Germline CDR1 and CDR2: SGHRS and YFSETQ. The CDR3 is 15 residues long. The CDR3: CASSLAGQGADTQYF. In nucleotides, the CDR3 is TGCGCCAGCAGCTTGGCGGGACAGGGCGCAGATACGCAGTATTTT.

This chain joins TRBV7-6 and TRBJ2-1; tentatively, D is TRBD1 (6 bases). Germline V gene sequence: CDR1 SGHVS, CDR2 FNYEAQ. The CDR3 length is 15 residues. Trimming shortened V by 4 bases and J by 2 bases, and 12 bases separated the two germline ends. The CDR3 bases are TGTGCCAGCAGCTCCGTAACAGGGACCTACAATGAGCAGTTCTTC. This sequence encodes CASSSVTGTYNEQFF.